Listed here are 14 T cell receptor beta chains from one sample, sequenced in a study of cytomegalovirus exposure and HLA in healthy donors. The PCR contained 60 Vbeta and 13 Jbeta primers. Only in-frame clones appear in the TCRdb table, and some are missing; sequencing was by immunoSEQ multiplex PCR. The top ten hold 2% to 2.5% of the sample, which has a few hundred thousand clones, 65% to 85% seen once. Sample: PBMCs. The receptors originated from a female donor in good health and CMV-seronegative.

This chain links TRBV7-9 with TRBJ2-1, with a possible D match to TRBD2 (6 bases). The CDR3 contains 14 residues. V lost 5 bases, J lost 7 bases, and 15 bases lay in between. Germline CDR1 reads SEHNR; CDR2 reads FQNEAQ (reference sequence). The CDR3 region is CASSPVGLTNEQFF. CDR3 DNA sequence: TGTGCCAGCAGCCCGGTCGGACTAACAAATGAGCAGTTCTTC.

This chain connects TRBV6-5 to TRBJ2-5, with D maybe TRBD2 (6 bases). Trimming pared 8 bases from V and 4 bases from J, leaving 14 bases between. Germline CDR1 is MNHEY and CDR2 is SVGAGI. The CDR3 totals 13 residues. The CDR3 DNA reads TGTGCCAGCTTCGCGGGGAAGGGAGAGACCCAGTACTTC. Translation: CASFAGKGETQYF.

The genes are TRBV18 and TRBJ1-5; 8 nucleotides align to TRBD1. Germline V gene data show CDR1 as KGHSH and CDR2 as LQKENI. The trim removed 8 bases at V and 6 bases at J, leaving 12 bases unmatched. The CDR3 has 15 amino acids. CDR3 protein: CASAKLQGASQPQHF. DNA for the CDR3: TGTGCCAGCGCGAAGCTCCAGGGGGCAAGTCAGCCCCAGCATTTT. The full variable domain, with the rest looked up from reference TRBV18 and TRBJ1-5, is NAGVMQNPRHLVRRRGQEARLRCSPMKGHSHVYWYRQLPEEGLKFMVYLQKENIIDESGMPKERFSAEFPKEGPSILRIQQVVRGDSAAYFCASAKLQGASQPQHFGDGTRLSIL.

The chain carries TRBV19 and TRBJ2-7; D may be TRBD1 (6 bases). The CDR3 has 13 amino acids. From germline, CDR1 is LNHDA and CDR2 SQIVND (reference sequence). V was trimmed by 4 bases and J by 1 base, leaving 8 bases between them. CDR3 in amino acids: CASSNRVSYEQYF. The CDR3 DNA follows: TGTGCCAGTAGTAACAGGGTTTCCTACGAGCAGTACTTC.

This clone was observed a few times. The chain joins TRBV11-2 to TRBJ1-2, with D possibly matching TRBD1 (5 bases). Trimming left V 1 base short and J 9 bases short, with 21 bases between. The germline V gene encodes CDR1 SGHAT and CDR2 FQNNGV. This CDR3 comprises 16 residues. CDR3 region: CASSLVGQGFLWSYTF. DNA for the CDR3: TGTGCCAGCAGCTTAGTAGGGCAGGGATTTCTATGGAGCTACACCTTC.

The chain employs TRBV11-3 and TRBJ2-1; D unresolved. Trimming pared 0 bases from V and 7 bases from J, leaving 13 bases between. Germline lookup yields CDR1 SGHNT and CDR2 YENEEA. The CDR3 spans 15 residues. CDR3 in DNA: TGTGCCAGCAGCTTAGAATTCCTCGCGAAGAATGAGCAGTTCTTC. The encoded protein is CASSLEFLAKNEQFF.

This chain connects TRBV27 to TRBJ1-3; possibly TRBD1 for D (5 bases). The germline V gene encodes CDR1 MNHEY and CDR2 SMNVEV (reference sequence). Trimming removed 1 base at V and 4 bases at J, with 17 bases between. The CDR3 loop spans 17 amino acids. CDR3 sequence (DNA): TGTGCCAGCAGTTTATACGGGGGACGGACTTACGGAAACACCATATATTTT. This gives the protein CASSLYGGRTYGNTIYF.

Written as DNA, the CDR3 is TGTGCCAGCAGCCCCCTTTACGAGCAGTACTTC. Its protein is CASSPLYEQYF. The chain uses TRBV28 and TRBJ2-7; D is unclear. This CDR3 is 11 amino acids long. Germline lookup yields CDR1 MDHEN and CDR2 SYDVKM. V lost 6 bases to trimming and J lost 4 bases, with 7 bases between them.

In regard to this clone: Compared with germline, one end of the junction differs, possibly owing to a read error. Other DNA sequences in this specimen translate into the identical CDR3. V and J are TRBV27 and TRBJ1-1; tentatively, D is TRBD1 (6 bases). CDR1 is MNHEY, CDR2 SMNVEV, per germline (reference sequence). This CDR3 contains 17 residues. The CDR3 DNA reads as TGTGCCAGCAGTCCCGACCAATCCGGGACAAAGAACACTGAAGCCTTCTTT. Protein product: CASSPDQSGTKNTEAFF.

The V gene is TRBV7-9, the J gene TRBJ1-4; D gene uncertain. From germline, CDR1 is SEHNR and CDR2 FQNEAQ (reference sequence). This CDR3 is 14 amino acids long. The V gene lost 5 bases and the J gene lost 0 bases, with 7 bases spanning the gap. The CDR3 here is CASSRGATNEKLFF. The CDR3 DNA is TGTGCCAGCAGCCGCGGGGCAACTAATGAAAAACTGTTTTTT.

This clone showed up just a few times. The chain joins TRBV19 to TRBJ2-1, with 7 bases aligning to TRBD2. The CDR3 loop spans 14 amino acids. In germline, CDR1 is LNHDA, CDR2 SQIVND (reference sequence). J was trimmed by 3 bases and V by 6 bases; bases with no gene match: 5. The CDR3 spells CASRETSSYNEQFF. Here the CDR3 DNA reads TGTGCCAGTAGGGAGACTAGCAGCTACAATGAGCAGTTCTTC.

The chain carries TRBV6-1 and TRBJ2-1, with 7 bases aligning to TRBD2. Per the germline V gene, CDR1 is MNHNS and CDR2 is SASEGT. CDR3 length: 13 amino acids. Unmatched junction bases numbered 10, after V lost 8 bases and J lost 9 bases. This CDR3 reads CASSTGGISEQFF. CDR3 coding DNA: TGTGCCAGCTCAACCGGGGGGATCAGTGAGCAGTTCTTC.

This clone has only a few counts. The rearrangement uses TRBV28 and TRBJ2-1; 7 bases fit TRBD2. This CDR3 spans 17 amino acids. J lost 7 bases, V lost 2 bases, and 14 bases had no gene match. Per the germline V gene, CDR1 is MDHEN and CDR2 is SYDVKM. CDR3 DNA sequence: TGTGCCAGCAGTTTAAGTGGCGGGAGTAAGTCTTGGAATGAGCAGTTCTTC. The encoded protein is CASSLSGGSKSWNEQFF.

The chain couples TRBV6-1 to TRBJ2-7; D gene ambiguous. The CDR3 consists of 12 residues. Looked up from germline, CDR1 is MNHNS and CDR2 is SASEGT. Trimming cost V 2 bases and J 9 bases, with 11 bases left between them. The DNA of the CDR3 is TGTGCCAGCAGTGAAAGTGGAGTAGGGCAGTACTTC. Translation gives CASSESGVGQYF.